This T cell receptor beta chain was captured in a study of T-cell reconstitution after alpha-beta-depleted transplantation in children. Study results and limitations: Reportedly, only several hundred clones from non-depleted graft cells drove alpha-beta T-cell counts at about two months. A year post-transplant, T-cell counts and diversity derived mostly from newly produced T cells.

Ten or more counts support this clonotype. Its matching antigen is unknown. The junction had 6 bases not matched to a gene; V was cut back by 4 bases and J by 3 bases. The CDR3 sequence is 15 residues long. Germline V gives CDR1 SGHDN, CDR2 FVKESK. It was with unique molecular identifiers that the TCRbeta library was prepared. Each CDR3 protein gets one entry after TCRdb re-called the PCR reads with MiXCR. The sample includes 200,000 to 250,000 distinct CDR3 sequences, 7.5% to 9.5% of them seen just once. The sequencing here drew on PBMCs, mostly from graft donor cells, taken 180 days after TCRalphabeta/CD19-depleted stem cell transplant. The V gene is TRBV14, the J gene TRBJ1-1; TRBD1 agrees at 9 bases. This sequence originates from a male patient aged 10 to 17 who had a stem cell transplant for acute lymphoblastic leukemia, so the T cells may come from the graft donor. The CDR3 sequence is CASSLRTGAHTEAFF. For the CDR3, the DNA is TGTGCCAGCAGCCTCCGGACAGGGGCCCACACTGAAGCTTTCTTT. Together with reference TRBV14 and TRBJ1-1, the CDR3 gives the full variable domain: EAGVTQFPSHSVIEKGQTVTLRCDPISGHDNLYWYRRVMGKEIKFLLHFVKESKQDESGMPNNRFLAERTGGTYSTLKVQPAELEDSGVYFCASSLRTGAHTEAFFGQGTRLTVV.